This passage covers 21 T cell receptor beta chains from one sample sequenced in a study of T cell clonotyping in hematopoietic cell transplantation. Produced via immunoSEQ multiplex PCR; TCRdb's table is partial and in-frame only. The table records over 10,000 clones, roughly 90% of them present only once. Sequencing used peripheral blood mononuclear cells. The receptors originated from a man aged 25-45 years in good health. Some clones in this sample may be carry-over from other donors' samples.

The chain has TRBV9 and TRBJ1-1, with a tentative D call TRBD1 (5 bases). V lost 2 bases and J lost 6, with 11 bases in between. This CDR3 region has 13 residues. The germline V gene has CDR1 SGDLS and CDR2 YYNGEE. The CDR3 coding sequence is TGTGCCAGCAGCGTGGGAGGGGTCGCTGAAGCTTTCTTT. It specifies CASSVGGVAEAFF.

As DNA, the CDR3 is TGTGCCAGCAGCTACAGGGCCAATCAGCCCCAGCATTTT. Translation: CASSYRANQPQHF. The V and J genes are TRBV7-2 and TRBJ1-5, with a tentative D call TRBD1 (6 bases). This CDR3 has 13 residues. Trimming shortened V by 4 bases and J by 3 bases, and 7 bases separated the two germline ends. CDR1 is SGHTA and CDR2 is FQGNSA in the germline V gene.

The J gene is TRBJ2-7, the V gene TRBV6-6, with a weak D call TRBD2 (6 bases). Trimming removed 6 bases at V and 0 bases at J, with 12 bases between. From germline, CDR1 is MNHNY and CDR2 SVGAGI (reference sequence). This CDR3 contains 14 residues. CDR3 sequence reads: CASRAGISSYEQYF. The CDR3 DNA reads TGTGCCAGCAGAGCGGGCATAAGCTCCTACGAGCAGTACTTC.

V and J are TRBV12-5 and TRBJ2-1; 7 bases align to TRBD1. Germline V gene data show CDR1 as LGHNT and CDR2 as FRNRAP. The length of the CDR3 is 14 residues. Unmatched junction bases numbered 5, after V lost 0 bases and J lost 9 bases. CDR3 loop: CASGLVPGGLEQFF. For the CDR3, the DNA is TGTGCTAGTGGTTTGGTACCAGGGGGTCTTGAGCAGTTCTTC.

The chain recombines TRBV6-1 with TRBJ1-2; TRBD1 matches 7 bases. Germline CDR1 reads MNHNS; CDR2 reads SASEGT. The CDR3 length is 17 residues. Trimming removed 3 bases from V and 2 bases from J; junction bases left unmatched: 12. CDR3 region: CASSDRDRFIGNYGYTF. DNA for the CDR3: TGTGCCAGCAGTGATCGGGACAGATTCATTGGAAACTATGGCTACACCTTC.

V usage is TRBV7-2 and J usage is TRBJ2-7; 8 bases fit TRBD2. Germline-derived CDR1 and CDR2 are SGHTA and FQGNSA. Trimming removed 3 bases from V and 7 bases from J; junction bases left unmatched: 5. The CDR3 has 13 residues. CDR3: CASSFSSGGEQYF. For the CDR3, the DNA is TGTGCCAGCAGCTTTTCGTCGGGGGGGGAGCAGTACTTC.

The chain joins TRBV5-4 to TRBJ2-7; the match to TRBD2 covers 10 bases. The V gene's germline CDR1 is SGHNT and CDR2 YYREEE (reference sequence). CDR3 size: 14 residues. V lost 2 bases, J lost 5 bases, and 4 bases stayed unmatched. The CDR3 loop reads CASSFRTSGDEQYF. In DNA, the CDR3 is TGTGCCAGCAGCTTCAGGACTAGCGGTGACGAGCAGTACTTC.

The genes are TRBV5-4 and TRBJ2-3; 7 nucleotides match TRBD2. The CDR3 totals 16 residues. The ends lost 3 bases at V and 2 bases at J; junction bases unmatched: 9. CDR1 and CDR2 from the germline V gene are SGHNT and YYREEE (reference sequence). CDR3: CASSSGGAGVTDTQYF. The CDR3 DNA is TGTGCCAGCAGCTCCGGCGGCGCGGGGGTCACAGATACGCAGTATTTT.

The V gene is TRBV5-6, the J gene TRBJ1-6; D is ambiguous. CDR3 length equals 12 residues. Germline-derived CDR1 and CDR2 are SGHDT and YYEEEE. V was shortened by 4 bases and J by 8 bases, with 7 bases between the two germline ends. The CDR3 DNA follows: TGTGCCAGCAGCGGCTGGGATTCACCCCTCCACTTT. Its protein is CASSGWDSPLHF.

The V call is TRBV25-1, the J call TRBJ2-5, with 8 bases lining up with TRBD1. V lost 2 bases, J lost 4 bases, and 6 bases stayed unmatched. Per germline, CDR1 MGHDK and CDR2 SYGVNS. This CDR3 spans 15 amino acids. Written as DNA, the CDR3 is TGTGCCAGCAGTGAAAGACAGGGGAGGCGAGAGACCCAGTACTTC. This sequence encodes CASSERQGRRETQYF.

This chain connects TRBV6-5 to TRBJ2-7; 9 positions agree with TRBD2. This CDR3 region has 16 residues. Germline CDR1 is MNHEY and CDR2 is SVGAGI. The trim removed 2 bases at V and 1 base at J, leaving 6 bases unmatched. The CDR3: CASSYISGRPSYEQYF. The CDR3 DNA follows: TGTGCCAGCAGTTACATTAGCGGGAGACCATCCTACGAGCAGTACTTC.

V usage is TRBV5-8 and J usage is TRBJ2-7, with a weak D call TRBD2 (6 bases). V lost 0 bases and J 2 bases, leaving 15 bases between the germline ends. This CDR3 comprises 16 residues. Germline V lookup: CDR1 SGHTS, CDR2 YDEGEE. As DNA, the CDR3 is TGTGCCAGCAGCTTGGATCTTGGGACTCAAGCCTACGAGCAGTACTTC. Translation: CASSLDLGTQAYEQYF.

Regarding this clone: Because the CDR3 is missing its conserved closing phenylalanine or tryptophan, this is likely a read error. It is unclear where the CDR3 begins or ends on the DNA, so no DNA is shown, and the CDR3 is as TCRdb lists it. The gene calls are TRBV27 and TRBJ1-1. Germline V gene sequence: CDR1 MNHEY, CDR2 SMNVEV (reference sequence). Termini included, the CDR3 measures 11 amino acids. CDR3 protein: CASSAPGTPSG.

J is TRBJ1-1 and V is TRBV27; 9 nucleotides match TRBD1. The J segment lost 7 bases and the V segment lost 6 bases, leaving 12 bases of the junction unmatched. From germline, CDR1 is MNHEY and CDR2 SMNVEV (reference sequence). The CDR3 is 15 residues long. CDR3 DNA sequence: TGTGCCAGCAGCTCCAAAGCACAGGGGGCGAATGAAGCTTTCTTT. Protein: CASSSKAQGANEAFF.

The chain employs TRBV7-6 and TRBJ2-1; D is ambiguous. The CDR3 is 14 amino acids. With 2 bases removed from V and 5 bases from J, the gap between germline ends came to 10 bases. Germline lookup yields CDR1 SGHVS and CDR2 FNYEAQ. The CDR3 loop reads CASSLSARNNEQFF. In DNA form, the CDR3 reads TGTGCCAGCAGCTTATCGGCCCGAAACAATGAGCAGTTCTTC.

The V call is TRBV9, the J call TRBJ1-2; 7 bases are shared with TRBD1. This CDR3 is built from 16 residues. With 3 bases clipped from V and 6 bases from J, the junction kept 14 bases outside the gene matches. Germline loops: CDR1 SGDLS, CDR2 YYNGEE. CDR3 coding DNA: TGTGCCAGCAGCGAGGGGGCGGTGACAGGGATGAATGGCTACACCTTC. As protein: CASSEGAVTGMNGYTF.

The rearrangement links TRBV6-5 to TRBJ1-5; weak D call: TRBD1 (5 bases). The CDR3 is 13 residues long. CDR1 is MNHEY and CDR2 is SVGAGI in the germline V gene. Deletions cut 6 bases from V and 4 bases from J, with 10 bases between. The CDR3 loop is CASRTRGNQPQHF. CDR3 nucleotide sequence: TGTGCCAGCAGGACCCGGGGGAATCAGCCCCAGCATTTT.

This clone was recorded only once. This rearrangement joins TRBV5-5 to TRBJ1-2; D is unresolved. The CDR3 length is 17 residues. Germline-derived CDR1 and CDR2 are SGHKS and YYEKEE (reference sequence). V shed 4 bases and J shed 0 bases, with 19 bases lying between them. The CDR3 region has the DNA TGTGCCAGCAGCCTTTGGAGGGCGAAAGACACTAACTATGGCTACACCTTC. This codes for CASSLWRAKDTNYGYTF.

J is TRBJ2-4 and V is TRBV19, with 8 nucleotides matching TRBD2. Germline V lookup: CDR1 LNHDA, CDR2 SQIVND (reference sequence). The V gene end was trimmed by 5 bases and the J gene end by 6 bases; junction bases not matched to a gene: 12. CDR3 size: 16 residues. The CDR3 DNA is TGTGCCAGTAGTCCGCGGGAGGCTCAAATAAGAAACATTCAGTACTTC. This codes for CASSPREAQIRNIQYF.

The V and J genes are TRBV5-1 and TRBJ2-7; D is unclear. Germline V gene data show CDR1 as SGHRS and CDR2 as YFSETQ. The V end was cut by 3 bases, the J end by 0 bases, with 19 bases between. The CDR3 loop spans 17 amino acids. The DNA for the CDR3 is TGCGCCAGCAGCTCTATTCTAACGACGGAGAGCTCCTACGAGCAGTACTTC. Translating it yields CASSSILTTESSYEQYF.

The chain joins TRBV11-3 to TRBJ2-7; the match to TRBD1 covers 8 bases. Germline V CDR1 and CDR2: SGHNT, YENEEA. V shed 0 bases and J 2 bases; nucleotides not matched to a gene: 3. The CDR3 spans 15 residues. This chain's CDR3 is CASSLEATGAYEQYF. CDR3 bases: TGTGCCAGCAGCTTAGAGGCGACAGGGGCCTACGAGCAGTACTTC.